Described below is a single T cell receptor (beta chain) sequence and its context. Its antigen remains unidentified. The CDR3 end is not reached by the read, which stops 3 residues before it; the germline J gene fills it in. Profiled with immunoSEQ multiplex PCR; TCRdb holds only in-frame clones, not every one. The table for this sample gives tens of thousands of clones. These data come from a study of T cells in women clearing cervical HPV infection. Study results and limitations: Combining TCR richness with V gene abundances gave around 0.83 AUC. Effector/memory and HPV-specific T cells were not isolated, and association timing is unknown. T-cell numbers per sample were unknown and may explain richness differences.

All participants had a single incident cervical HPV16 infection, and prevalent HPV16 infections were excluded. The CDR3 loop spans 14 amino acids. Trimming removed 7 bases from V and 2 bases from J, with 14 bases in between. CDR1 and CDR2 (germline): SGHVS, FNYEAQ. The sequence derives from a woman between 18 and 70 years old with a cervical HPV16 infection that either progressed to CIN3+ or cleared (not recorded which). The sequenced sample was blood buffy coat. This chain uses TRBV7-6 with TRBJ2-5, with D unclear. CDR3 DNA (partial): TGTGCCAGCACCTCAACAGTTATACAAGAGACC. Amino acid sequence: CASTSTVIQET. The full CDR3 sequence reads CASTSTVIQETQYF. Using reference TRBV7-6 and TRBJ2-5 for the parts outside the CDR3, the full variable domain is GAGVSQSPRYKVTKRGQDVALRCDPISGHVSLYWYRQALGQGPEFLTYFNYEAQQDKSGLPNDRFSAERPEGSISTLTIQRTEQRDSAMYRCASTSTVIQETQYFGPGTRLLVL.